The 17 T cell receptor beta chains below were found in one sample sequenced in a study of blood T cell repertoires in COVID-19. Some clones are missing from TCRdb's copy, which holds only in-frame ones; the method was immunoSEQ multiplex PCR. The table includes 150,000 to 200,000 clones, around nine tenths detected once. Sequencing was performed on peripheral blood. The receptors stem from a woman in her seventies with COVID-19, enrolled during active disease.

As DNA, the CDR3 is TGTGCCAGCAGTTCGGCTACCGGGACTAGCCCAGATACGCAGTATTTT. It translates to CASSSATGTSPDTQYF. V gene TRBV28 combines with J gene TRBJ2-3; the match to TRBD2 covers 9 bases. CDR1 is MDHEN and CDR2 is SYDVKM in the germline V gene. This CDR3 contains 16 residues. Unmatched junction bases numbered 9, after V lost 4 bases and J lost 4 bases.

The rearrangement joins TRBV6-6 to TRBJ2-7; D possibly corresponds to TRBD2 (7 bases). The CDR3 sequence is 15 residues long. Trimming left V 8 bases short and J 3 bases short, with 20 bases between. Germline assignment: CDR1 MNHNY and CDR2 SVGAGI (reference sequence). The CDR3 spells CASCPAGGQVYEQYF. The DNA for the CDR3 is TGTGCCAGCTGCCCGGCCGGGGGGCAGGTCTACGAGCAGTACTTC.

This sequence joins TRBV6-6 and TRBJ2-7; possible D gene TRBD2, 6 bases. Germline CDR1 reads MNHNY; CDR2 reads SVGAGI (reference sequence). CDR3 length: 13 amino acids. V lost 7 bases, J lost 3 bases, and 13 bases lay in between. In nucleotides, the CDR3 is TGTGCCAGCACTGTCGGGAGTAACTACGAGCAGTACTTC. It is translated as CASTVGSNYEQYF.

This clone was recorded once. The gene calls are TRBV19 and TRBJ1-5; no reliable D call. Germline assignment: CDR1 LNHDA and CDR2 SQIVND (reference sequence). The CDR3 has 14 amino acids. Trimming stripped 3 bases from V and 3 bases from J, with 9 bases between. In nucleotides, the CDR3 is TGTGCCAGTAGTATCGGGCGGGACAATCAGCCCCAGCATTTT. The encoded protein is CASSIGRDNQPQHF.

This chain joins TRBV12-3 or TRBV12-4 and TRBJ2-4; D unclear. Between the trimmed V and J ends, which lost 3 bases and 3 bases, there was a span of 6 bases. The CDR3 extends over 13 amino acids. CDR3 residues: CASSFTGKNIQYF. Here the CDR3 DNA reads TGTGCCAGCAGTTTTACGGGCAAAAACATTCAGTACTTC.

About this clone: The same CDR3 arises from other DNA sequences in this sample as well. The rearrangement joins TRBV9 to TRBJ1-1; no clear D. Germline-derived CDR1 and CDR2 are SGDLS and YYNGEE. Trimming removed 2 bases at V and 0 bases at J, with 8 bases between. The CDR3 totals 14 residues. CDR3 in amino acids: CASSVNSLNTEAFF. CDR3 coding DNA: TGTGCCAGCAGCGTTAACAGCTTGAACACTGAAGCTTTCTTT.

J is TRBJ1-2 and V is TRBV27; TRBD1 aligns across 7 bases. The CDR3 sequence is 14 residues long. With V trimmed by 5 bases and J by 8 bases, 11 bases remained unmatched. Germline CDR1 reads MNHEY; CDR2 reads SMNVEV (reference sequence). The CDR3 nucleotides are TGTGCCAGCAGTACCCGACAGGGACTGAGCGGCTACACCTTC. The encoded protein is CASSTRQGLSGYTF.

This chain joins TRBV7-6 and TRBJ1-4; 8 bases are shared with TRBD1. This CDR3 is built from 15 residues. In germline, CDR1 is SGHVS, CDR2 FNYEAQ. Unmatched junction bases numbered 7, after V lost 5 bases and J lost 5 bases. CDR3 DNA: TGTGCCAGCAGCCCACGACAGGGGAGGAATGAAAAACTGTTTTTT. Encoded protein: CASSPRQGRNEKLFF. Full variable domain (rest looked up from reference TRBV7-6 and TRBJ1-4): GAGVSQSPRYKVTKRGQDVALRCDPISGHVSLYWYRQALGQGPEFLTYFNYEAQQDKSGLPNDRFSAERPEGSISTLTIQRTEQRDSAMYRCASSPRQGRNEKLFFGSGTQLSVL.

The genes are TRBV12-3 or TRBV12-4 and TRBJ2-6; perhaps TRBD1 as D (5 bases). V dropped 8 bases and J dropped 9 bases, with 11 bases sitting between them. This CDR3 is built from 12 residues. The CDR3 DNA follows: TGTGCCAGCCGCCCTCAGGGCAACGTCCTGACTTTC. It yields the protein CASRPQGNVLTF.

The table lists this clone with a count of one. Relative to the germline gene, one junction end is altered; a read error may explain this. The genes are TRBV7-9 and TRBJ2-1, with 10 bases lining up with TRBD1. Germline CDR1 is SEHNR and CDR2 is FQNEAQ (reference sequence). The CDR3 loop spans 12 amino acids. The CDR3 is CASSSGPGQGLF. The CDR3 DNA follows: TGTGCCAGCAGCTCGGGGCCGGGACAGGGGCTCTTC.

The chain employs TRBV5-1 and TRBJ1-1, with a possible D match to TRBD1 (5 bases). CDR1 SGHRS and CDR2 YFSETQ come from the germline V gene. The V end was cut by 3 bases, the J end by 4 bases, with 10 bases between. This CDR3 comprises 13 residues. The CDR3 here is CASSSGISTEAFF. For the CDR3, the DNA is TGCGCCAGCAGCTCAGGGATTTCCACTGAAGCTTTCTTT. The full variable domain, in which reference TRBV5-1 and TRBJ1-1 provide the parts outside the CDR3, is KAGVTQTPRYLIKTRGQQVTLSCSPISGHRSVSWYQQTPGQGLQFLFEYFSETQRNKGNFPGRFSGRQFSNSRSEMNVSTLELGDSALYLCASSSGISTEAFFGQGTRLTVV.

This clone was counted only a few times. This rearrangement joins TRBV11-2 to TRBJ1-2; 7 bases are shared with TRBD1. Germline lookup yields CDR1 SGHAT and CDR2 FQNNGV. This CDR3 has 15 amino acids. V lost 0 bases to trimming and J lost 5 bases; unmatched junction nucleotides: 6. CDR3 loop: CASSLDLQGGYGYTF. DNA of the CDR3: TGTGCCAGCAGCTTAGATCTCCAGGGGGGTTATGGCTACACCTTC.

This rearrangement joins TRBV9 to TRBJ1-5; D not resolved. Between the trimmed V and J ends, which lost 0 bases and 4 bases, there was a span of 8 bases. This CDR3 spans 14 amino acids. CDR1 and CDR2 (germline): SGDLS, YYNGEE. The CDR3 region has the DNA TGTGCCAGCAGCGTAGGGTTAGATAATCAGCCCCAGCATTTT. This codes for CASSVGLDNQPQHF.

With regard to this clone: One junction end does not reproduce the germline sequence, and a read error may be involved. The rearrangement uses TRBV18 and TRBJ2-5; no firm D call. Germline V gene data show CDR1 as KGHSH and CDR2 as LQKENI. The CDR3 loop spans 13 amino acids. The DNA of the CDR3 is TGTGCCAGCTCTCCACGAGGCCAAGAGACCCAGTACTTC. This translates into CASSPRGQETQYF.

There are a few counts of this clone. The V and J genes are TRBV28 and TRBJ1-2, with a tentative D call TRBD1 (5 bases). V was trimmed by 5 bases and J by 7 bases, leaving 14 bases between them. The CDR3 length is 13 residues. Germline CDR1 and CDR2: MDHEN and SYDVKM. The chain's CDR3 is CASSPEIRAGYTF. The CDR3 DNA reads TGTGCCAGCAGTCCGGAAATCAGGGCTGGCTACACCTTC.

V gene TRBV28 combines with J gene TRBJ1-1; D not resolved. In germline, CDR1 is MDHEN, CDR2 SYDVKM. The V end lost 3 bases, the J end lost 6 bases, and 14 bases lay between the germline ends. The CDR3 covers 14 residues. CDR3 sequence (DNA): TGTGCCAGCAGTTTGTTAGAGGATCGAGCTGAAGCTTTCTTT. It yields the protein CASSLLEDRAEAFF.

The V and J genes are TRBV19 and TRBJ2-6, with 15 bases matching TRBD2. V was pared by 5 bases and J by 3 bases, with 5 bases of the junction left unmatched. In germline, CDR1 is LNHDA, CDR2 SQIVND (reference sequence). The CDR3 sequence is 18 residues long. CDR3 sequence (DNA): TGTGCCAGTAGTGGGGGACTAGCGGGAGGCCGTGGGGCCAACGTCCTGACTTTC. Its translation is CASSGGLAGGRGANVLTF.